This paragraph reports one TCR beta chain. Two negative PCRs, clearance, or symptom resolution were required of recovered Cohort 3 donors. These data are taken from a study of blood T cell repertoires in COVID-19. The wider study: COVID-19 samples from acute and convalescent phases originated in the United States, Italy and Spain.

V lost 6 bases, J lost 10 bases, and 16 bases lay in between. This CDR3 region has 13 residues. This table comes from immunoSEQ multiplex PCR, and its TCRdb copy is limited to in-frame clones, with some not included. Of some 320,000 clones in the sample, around 87% were seen once. J is TRBJ2-1 and V is TRBV12-3 or TRBV12-4; D perhaps matches TRBD2 (5 bases). The TCR originated in a woman aged 30 to 39 who had recovered from COVID-19. Sequenced: PBMCs or T cells enriched from blood (not recorded which). The CDR3 loop reads CASSPLRWREQFF. The CDR3 DNA follows: TGTGCCAGCAGCCCTCTCAGGTGGAGGGAGCAGTTCTTC.